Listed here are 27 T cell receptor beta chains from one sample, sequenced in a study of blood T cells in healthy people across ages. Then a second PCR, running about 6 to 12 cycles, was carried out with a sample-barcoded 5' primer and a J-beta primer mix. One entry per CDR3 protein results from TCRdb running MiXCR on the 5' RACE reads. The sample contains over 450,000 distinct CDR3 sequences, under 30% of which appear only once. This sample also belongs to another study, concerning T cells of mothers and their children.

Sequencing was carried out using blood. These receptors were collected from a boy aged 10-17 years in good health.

The CDR3 nucleotides read TGTGCCATCAGTGAGTCGGCGAATGAAGACTACAATGAGCAGTTCTTC. Translated, it gives CAISESANEDYNEQFF. The gene calls are TRBV10-3 and TRBJ2-1; no firm D call. CDR3 length: 16 residues. V lost 0 bases and J lost 3, with 12 bases in between. CDR1 is ENHRY, CDR2 SYGVKD, per germline.

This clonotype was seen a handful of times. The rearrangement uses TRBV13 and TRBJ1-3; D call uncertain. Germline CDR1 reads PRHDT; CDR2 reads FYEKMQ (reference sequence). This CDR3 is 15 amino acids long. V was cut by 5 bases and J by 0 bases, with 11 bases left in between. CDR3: CASSPEVISGNTIYF. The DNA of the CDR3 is TGTGCCAGCAGCCCAGAAGTTATCTCTGGAAACACCATATATTTT.

CDR3 region: CASSYRETNYGYTF. The CDR3 nucleotides read TGTGCCAGCAGTTACAGGGAAACAAACTATGGCTACACCTTC. This sequence joins TRBV27 and TRBJ1-2, with D perhaps TRBD1 (6 bases). CDR3 length: 14 residues. Trimming pared 4 bases from V and 2 bases from J, leaving 11 bases between. The germline gives CDR1 MNHEY, CDR2 SMNVEV (reference sequence).

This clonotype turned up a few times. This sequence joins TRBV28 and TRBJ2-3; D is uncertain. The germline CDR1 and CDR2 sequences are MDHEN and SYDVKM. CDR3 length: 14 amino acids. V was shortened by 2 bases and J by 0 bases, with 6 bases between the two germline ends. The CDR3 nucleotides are TGTGCCAGCAGTTTAAAGGCTAGCACAGATACGCAGTATTTT. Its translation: CASSLKASTDTQYF. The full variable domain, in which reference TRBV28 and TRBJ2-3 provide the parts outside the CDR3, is DVKVTQSSRYLVKRTGEKVFLECVQDMDHENMFWYRQDPGLGLRLIYFSYDVKMKEKGDIPEGYSVSREKKERFSLILESASTNQTSMYLCASSLKASTDTQYFGPGTRLTVL.

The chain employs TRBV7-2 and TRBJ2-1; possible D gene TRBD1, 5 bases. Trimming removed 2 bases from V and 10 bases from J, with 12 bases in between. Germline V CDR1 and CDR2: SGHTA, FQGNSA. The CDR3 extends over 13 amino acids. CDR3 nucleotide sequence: TGTGCCAGCAGCTTAAGACAGCCCACCGAGCAGTTCTTC. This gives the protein CASSLRQPTEQFF.

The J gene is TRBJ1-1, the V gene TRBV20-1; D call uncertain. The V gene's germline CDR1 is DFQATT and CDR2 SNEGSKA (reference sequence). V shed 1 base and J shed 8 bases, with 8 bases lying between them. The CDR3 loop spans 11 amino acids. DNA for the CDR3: TGCAGTGCTAGAGGAGGTTCCGAAGCTTTCTTT. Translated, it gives CSARGGSEAFF.

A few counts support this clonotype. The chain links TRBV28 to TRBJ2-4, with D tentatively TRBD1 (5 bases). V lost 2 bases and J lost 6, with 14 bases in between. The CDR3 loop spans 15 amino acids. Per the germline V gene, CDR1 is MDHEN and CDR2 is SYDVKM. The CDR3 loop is CASSLRAGFLNIQYF. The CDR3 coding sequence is TGTGCCAGCAGTTTACGGGCAGGGTTTTTAAACATTCAGTACTTC. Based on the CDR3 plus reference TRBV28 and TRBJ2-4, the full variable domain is DVKVTQSSRYLVKRTGEKVFLECVQDMDHENMFWYRQDPGLGLRLIYFSYDVKMKEKGDIPEGYSVSREKKERFSLILESASTNQTSMYLCASSLRAGFLNIQYFGAGTRLSVL.

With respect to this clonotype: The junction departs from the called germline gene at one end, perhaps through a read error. The CDR3 reads CASSLGSVTYEQYF. The CDR3 nucleotides read TGTGCTAGCAGCTTGGGCAGCGTAACCTACGAGCAGTACTTC. V is TRBV7-7 and J is TRBJ2-7; D unclear. There are 14 residues in the CDR3. From germline, CDR1 is SSHAT and CDR2 FNYEAQ (reference sequence).

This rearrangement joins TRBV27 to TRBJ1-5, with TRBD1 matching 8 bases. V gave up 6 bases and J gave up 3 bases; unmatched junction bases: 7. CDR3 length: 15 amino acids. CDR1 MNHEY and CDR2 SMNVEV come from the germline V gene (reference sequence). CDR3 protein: CASSGTGRSNQPQHF. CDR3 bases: TGTGCCAGCAGCGGGACAGGACGATCCAATCAGCCCCAGCATTTT.

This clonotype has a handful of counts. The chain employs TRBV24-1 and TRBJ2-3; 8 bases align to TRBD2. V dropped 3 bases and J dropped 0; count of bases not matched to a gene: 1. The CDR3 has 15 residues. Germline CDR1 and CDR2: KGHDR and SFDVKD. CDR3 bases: TGTGCCACCAGTGATCCTAGCGGGAGCACAGATACGCAGTATTTT. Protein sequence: CATSDPSGSTDTQYF.

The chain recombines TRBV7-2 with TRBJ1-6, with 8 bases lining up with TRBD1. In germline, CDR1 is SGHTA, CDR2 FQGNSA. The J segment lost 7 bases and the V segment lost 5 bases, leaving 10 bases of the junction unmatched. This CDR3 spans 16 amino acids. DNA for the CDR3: TGTGCCAGCAGCAATCAGGGGGCGGTTCTCAATTCACCCCTCCACTTT. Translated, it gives CASSNQGAVLNSPLHF. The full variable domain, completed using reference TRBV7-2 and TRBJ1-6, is GAGVSQSPSNKVTEKGKDVELRCDPISGHTALYWYRQSLGQGLEFLIYFQGNSAPDKSGLPSDRFSAERTGGSVSTLTIQRTQQEDSAVYLCASSNQGAVLNSPLHFGNGTRLTVT.

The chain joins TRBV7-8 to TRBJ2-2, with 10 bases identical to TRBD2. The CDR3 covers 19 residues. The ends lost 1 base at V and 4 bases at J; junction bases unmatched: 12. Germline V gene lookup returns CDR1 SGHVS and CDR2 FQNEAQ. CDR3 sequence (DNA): TGTGCCAGCAGCTTAGGCCTAAGTGAGCGGGGGGGCCGCACCGGGGAGCTGTTTTTT. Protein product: CASSLGLSERGGRTGELFF.

In DNA, the CDR3 is TGCGCCAGCAGCTTGGGGGACGAGGGACAGGACTACACCTTC. Translation: CASSLGDEGQDYTF. V is TRBV5-1 and J is TRBJ1-2, with 8 bases aligning to TRBD1. This CDR3 has 14 residues. In germline, CDR1 is SGHRS, CDR2 YFSETQ. Trimming cost V 0 bases and J 10 bases; bases outside gene matches: 8.

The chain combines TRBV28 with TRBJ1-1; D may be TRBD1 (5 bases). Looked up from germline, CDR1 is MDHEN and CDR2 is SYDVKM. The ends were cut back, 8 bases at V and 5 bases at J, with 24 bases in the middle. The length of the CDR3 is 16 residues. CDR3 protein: CASGESGRPGETEAFF. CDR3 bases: TGTGCCAGCGGGGAATCGGGCAGACCGGGGGAAACTGAAGCTTTCTTT.

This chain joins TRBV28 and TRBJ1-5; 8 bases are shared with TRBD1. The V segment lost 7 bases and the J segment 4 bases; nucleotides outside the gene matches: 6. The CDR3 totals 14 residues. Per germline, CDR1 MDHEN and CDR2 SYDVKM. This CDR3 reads CASTTGQENQPQHF. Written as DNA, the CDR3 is TGTGCCAGCACCACGGGACAGGAGAATCAGCCCCAGCATTTT.

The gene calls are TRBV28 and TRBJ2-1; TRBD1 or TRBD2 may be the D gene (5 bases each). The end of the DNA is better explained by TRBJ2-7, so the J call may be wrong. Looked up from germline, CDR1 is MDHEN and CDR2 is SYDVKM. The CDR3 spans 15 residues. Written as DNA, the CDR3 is TGTGCCAGCAGCGGACGGGACCGACCATTCTACGAGCAGTACTTC. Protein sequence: CASSGRDRPFYEQYF.

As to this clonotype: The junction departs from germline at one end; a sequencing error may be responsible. The CDR3 sequence is CASSVRTGGPQETHYF. Here the CDR3 DNA reads TGTGCCAGCAGCGTAAGGACAGGGGGACCCCAAGAGACCCATTACTTC. The V and J genes are TRBV9 and TRBJ2-1; the match to TRBD1 covers 10 bases. There are 16 residues in the CDR3. Per germline, CDR1 SGDLS and CDR2 YYNGEE.

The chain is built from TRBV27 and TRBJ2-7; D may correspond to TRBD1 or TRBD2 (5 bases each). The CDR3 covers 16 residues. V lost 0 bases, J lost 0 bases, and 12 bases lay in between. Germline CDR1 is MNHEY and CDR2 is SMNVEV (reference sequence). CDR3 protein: CASSLSSQDSSYEQYF. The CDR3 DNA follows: TGTGCCAGCAGTTTATCATCACAGGACTCCTCCTACGAGCAGTACTTC.

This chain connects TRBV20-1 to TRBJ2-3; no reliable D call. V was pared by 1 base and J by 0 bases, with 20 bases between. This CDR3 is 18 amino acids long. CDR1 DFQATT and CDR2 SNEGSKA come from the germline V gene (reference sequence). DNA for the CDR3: TGCAGTGCTAGAGGAAGTGGGCTAAGACGCCCTAGCACAGATACGCAGTATTTT. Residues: CSARGSGLRRPSTDTQYF.

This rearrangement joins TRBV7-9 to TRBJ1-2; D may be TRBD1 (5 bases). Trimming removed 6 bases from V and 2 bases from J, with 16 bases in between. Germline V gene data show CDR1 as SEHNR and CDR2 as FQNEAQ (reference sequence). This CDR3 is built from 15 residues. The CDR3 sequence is CASSPAVSGNYGYTF. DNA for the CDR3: TGTGCCAGCAGTCCCGCGGTGTCAGGGAACTATGGCTACACCTTC. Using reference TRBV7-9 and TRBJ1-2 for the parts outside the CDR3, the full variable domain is DTGVSQNPRHKITKRGQNVTFRCDPISEHNRLYWYRQTLGQGPEFLTYFQNEAQLEKSRLLSDRFSAERPKGSFSTLEIQRTEQGDSAMYLCASSPAVSGNYGYTFGSGTRLTVV.

CDR3 sequence (DNA): TGCAGTGCTATGGGGGTGTCAGGGCAAGAGACCCAGTACTTC. It translates to CSAMGVSGQETQYF. The chain employs TRBV20-1 and TRBJ2-5, with D perhaps given as TRBD1 or TRBD2 (5 bases each). Germline loops: CDR1 DFQATT, CDR2 SNEGSKA (reference sequence). V gave up 4 bases and J gave up 2 bases, with 14 bases separating them. The CDR3 loop spans 14 amino acids.

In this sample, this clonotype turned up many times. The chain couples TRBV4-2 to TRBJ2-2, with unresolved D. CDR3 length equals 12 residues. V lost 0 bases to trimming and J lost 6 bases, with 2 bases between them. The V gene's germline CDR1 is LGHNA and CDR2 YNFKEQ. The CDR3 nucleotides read TGTGCCAGCAGCCAAGATGCCGGGGAGCTGTTTTTT. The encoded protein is CASSQDAGELFF.

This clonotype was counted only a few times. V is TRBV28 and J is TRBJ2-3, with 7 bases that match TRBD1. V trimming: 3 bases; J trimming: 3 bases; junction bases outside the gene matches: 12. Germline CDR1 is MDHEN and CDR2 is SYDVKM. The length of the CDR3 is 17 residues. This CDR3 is CASSFRRRTGSTDTQYF. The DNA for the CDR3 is TGTGCCAGCAGTTTCCGTCGACGGACAGGATCTACAGATACGCAGTATTTT. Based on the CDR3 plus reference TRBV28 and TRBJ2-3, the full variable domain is DVKVTQSSRYLVKRTGEKVFLECVQDMDHENMFWYRQDPGLGLRLIYFSYDVKMKEKGDIPEGYSVSREKKERFSLILESASTNQTSMYLCASSFRRRTGSTDTQYFGPGTRLTVL.

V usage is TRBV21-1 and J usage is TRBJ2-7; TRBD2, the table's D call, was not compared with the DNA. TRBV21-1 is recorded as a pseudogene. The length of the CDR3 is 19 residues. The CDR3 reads CASSKSAISKPGLVDEQYF. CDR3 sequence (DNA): TGTGCCAGCAGCAAAAGCGCGATTTCCAAACCGGGACTAGTGGACGAGCAGTACTTC.

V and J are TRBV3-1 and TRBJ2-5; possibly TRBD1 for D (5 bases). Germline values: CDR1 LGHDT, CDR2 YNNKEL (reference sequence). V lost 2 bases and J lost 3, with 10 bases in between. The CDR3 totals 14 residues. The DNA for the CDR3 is TGTGCCAGCAGCCAAAGGACAAAAAAAGAGACCCAGTACTTC. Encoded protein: CASSQRTKKETQYF.

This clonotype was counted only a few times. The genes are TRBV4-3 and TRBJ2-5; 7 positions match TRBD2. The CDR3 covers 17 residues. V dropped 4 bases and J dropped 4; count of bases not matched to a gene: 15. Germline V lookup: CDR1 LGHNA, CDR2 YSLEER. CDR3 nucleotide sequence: TGCGCCAGCAGCCCCAGGGTTAAGGCGGGAGCTGGAGAGACCCAGTACTTC. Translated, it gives CASSPRVKAGAGETQYF.

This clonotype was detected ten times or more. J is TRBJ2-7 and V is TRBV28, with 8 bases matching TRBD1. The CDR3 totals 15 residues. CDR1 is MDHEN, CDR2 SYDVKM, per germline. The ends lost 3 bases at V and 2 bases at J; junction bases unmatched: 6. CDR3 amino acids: CASSFRTGNTYEQYF. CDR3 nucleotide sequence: TGTGCCAGCAGTTTTCGGACAGGGAATACCTACGAGCAGTACTTC.